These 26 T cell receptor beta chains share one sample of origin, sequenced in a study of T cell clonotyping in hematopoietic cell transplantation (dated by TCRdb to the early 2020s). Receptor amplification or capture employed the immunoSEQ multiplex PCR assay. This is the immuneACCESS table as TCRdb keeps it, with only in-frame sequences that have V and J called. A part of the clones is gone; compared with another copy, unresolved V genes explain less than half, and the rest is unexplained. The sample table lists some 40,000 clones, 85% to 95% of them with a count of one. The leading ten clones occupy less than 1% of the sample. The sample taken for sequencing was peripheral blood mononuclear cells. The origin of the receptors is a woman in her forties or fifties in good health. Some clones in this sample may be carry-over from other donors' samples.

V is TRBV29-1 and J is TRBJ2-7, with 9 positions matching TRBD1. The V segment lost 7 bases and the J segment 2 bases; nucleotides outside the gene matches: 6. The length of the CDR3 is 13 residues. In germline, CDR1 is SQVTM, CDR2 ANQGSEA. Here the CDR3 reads CSARTGAPYEQYF. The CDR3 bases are TGCAGCGCCAGGACAGGGGCCCCCTACGAGCAGTACTTC.

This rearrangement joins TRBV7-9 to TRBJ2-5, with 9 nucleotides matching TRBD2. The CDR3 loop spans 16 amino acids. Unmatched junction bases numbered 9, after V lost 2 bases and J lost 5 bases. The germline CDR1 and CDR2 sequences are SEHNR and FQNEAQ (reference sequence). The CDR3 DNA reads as TGTGCCAGCAGCTTACGCGGCCGGACTAGCGAGGAGACCCAGTACTTC. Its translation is CASSLRGRTSEETQYF.

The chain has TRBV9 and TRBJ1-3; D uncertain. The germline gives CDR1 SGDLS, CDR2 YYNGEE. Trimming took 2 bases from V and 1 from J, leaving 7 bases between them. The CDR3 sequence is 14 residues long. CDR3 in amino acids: CASSVEDSGNTIYF. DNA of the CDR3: TGTGCCAGCAGCGTTGAAGATTCTGGAAACACCATATATTTT.

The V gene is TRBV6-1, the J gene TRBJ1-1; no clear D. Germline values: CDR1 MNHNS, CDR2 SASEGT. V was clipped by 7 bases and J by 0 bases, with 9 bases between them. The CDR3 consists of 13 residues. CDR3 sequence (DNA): TGTGCCAGCACCCGAGCTTTGAACACTGAAGCTTTCTTT. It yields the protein CASTRALNTEAFF.

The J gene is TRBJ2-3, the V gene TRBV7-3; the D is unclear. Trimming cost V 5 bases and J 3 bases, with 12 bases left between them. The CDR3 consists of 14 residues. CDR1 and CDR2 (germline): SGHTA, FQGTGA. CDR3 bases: TGTGCCAGCAGCGATTCTAGTAGGACAGATACGCAGTATTTT. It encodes CASSDSSRTDTQYF.

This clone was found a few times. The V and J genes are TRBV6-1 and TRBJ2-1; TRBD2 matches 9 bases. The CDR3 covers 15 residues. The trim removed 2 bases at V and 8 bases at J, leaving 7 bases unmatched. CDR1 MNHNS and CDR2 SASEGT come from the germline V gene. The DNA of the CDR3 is TGTGCCAGCAGTGAAACCGGCGGGGGGGCAGATGAGCAGTTCTTC. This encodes CASSETGGGADEQFF.

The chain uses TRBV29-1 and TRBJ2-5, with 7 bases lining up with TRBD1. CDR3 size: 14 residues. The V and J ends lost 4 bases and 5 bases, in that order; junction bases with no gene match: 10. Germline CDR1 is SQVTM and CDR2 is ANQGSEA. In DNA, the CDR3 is TGCAGCGTTGTGAGGGGGCAGGGGATCGAGACCCAGTACTTC. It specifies CSVVRGQGIETQYF.

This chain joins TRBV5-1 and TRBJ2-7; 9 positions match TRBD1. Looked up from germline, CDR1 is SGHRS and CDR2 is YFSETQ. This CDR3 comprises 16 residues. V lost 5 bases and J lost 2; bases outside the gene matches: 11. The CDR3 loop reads CASSFVRDRVPYEQYF. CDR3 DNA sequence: TGCGCCAGCAGTTTTGTAAGGGACAGGGTACCCTACGAGCAGTACTTC.

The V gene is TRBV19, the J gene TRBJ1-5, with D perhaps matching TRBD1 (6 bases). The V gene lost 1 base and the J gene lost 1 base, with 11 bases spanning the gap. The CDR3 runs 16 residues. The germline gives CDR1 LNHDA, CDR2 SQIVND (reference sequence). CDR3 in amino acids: CASSIAGAESNQPQHF. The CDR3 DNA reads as TGTGCCAGTAGTATAGCGGGGGCAGAGAGCAATCAGCCCCAGCATTTT.

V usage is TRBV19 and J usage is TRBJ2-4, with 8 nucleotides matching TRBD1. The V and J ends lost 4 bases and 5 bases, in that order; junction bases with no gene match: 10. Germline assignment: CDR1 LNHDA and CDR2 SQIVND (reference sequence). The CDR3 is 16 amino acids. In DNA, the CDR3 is TGTGCCAGTAGTACCCTAGGCAGGGGGCTCCAAAACATTCAGTACTTC. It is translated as CASSTLGRGLQNIQYF. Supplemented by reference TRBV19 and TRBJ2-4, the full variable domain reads DGGITQSPKYLFRKEGQNVTLSCEQNLNHDAMYWYRQDPGQGLRLIYYSQIVNDFQKGDIAEGYSVSREKKESFPLTVTSAQKNPTAFYLCASSTLGRGLQNIQYFGAGTRLSVL.

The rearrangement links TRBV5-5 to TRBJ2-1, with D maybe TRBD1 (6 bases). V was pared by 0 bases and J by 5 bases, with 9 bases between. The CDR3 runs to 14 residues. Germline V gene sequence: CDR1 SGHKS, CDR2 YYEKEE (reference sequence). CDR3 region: CASSLGGRHNEQFF. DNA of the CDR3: TGTGCCAGCAGCTTGGGGGGGCGGCACAATGAGCAGTTCTTC. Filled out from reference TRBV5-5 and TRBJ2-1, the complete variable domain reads DAGVTQSPTHLIKTRGQQVTLRCSPISGHKSVSWYQQVLGQGPQFIFQYYEKEERGRGNFPDRFSARQFPNYSSELNVNALLLGDSALYLCASSLGGRHNEQFFGPGTRLTVL.

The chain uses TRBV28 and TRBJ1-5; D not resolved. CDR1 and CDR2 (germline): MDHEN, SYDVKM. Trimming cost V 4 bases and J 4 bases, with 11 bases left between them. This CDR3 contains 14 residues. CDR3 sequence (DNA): TGTGCCAGCAGTTCTGACACCTTTAATCAGCCCCAGCATTTT. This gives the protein CASSSDTFNQPQHF.

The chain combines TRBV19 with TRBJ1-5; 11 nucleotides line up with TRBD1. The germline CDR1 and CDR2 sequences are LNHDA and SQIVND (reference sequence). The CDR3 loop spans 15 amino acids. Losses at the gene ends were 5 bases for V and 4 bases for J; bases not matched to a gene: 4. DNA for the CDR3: TGTGCCAGTAGTGGGACAGGGGGGTGGAATCAGCCCCAGCATTTT. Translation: CASSGTGGWNQPQHF.

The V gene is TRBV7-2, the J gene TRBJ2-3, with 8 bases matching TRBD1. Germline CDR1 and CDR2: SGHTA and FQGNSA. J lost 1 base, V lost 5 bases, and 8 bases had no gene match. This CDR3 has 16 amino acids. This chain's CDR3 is CASSRTTGAGTDTQYF. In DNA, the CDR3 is TGTGCCAGCAGCCGGACGACAGGGGCGGGCACAGATACGCAGTATTTT.

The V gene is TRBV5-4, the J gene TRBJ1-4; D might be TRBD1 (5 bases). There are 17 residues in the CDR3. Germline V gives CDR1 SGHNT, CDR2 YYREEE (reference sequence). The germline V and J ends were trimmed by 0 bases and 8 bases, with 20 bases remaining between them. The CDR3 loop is CASSLGIGSDRGEKLFF. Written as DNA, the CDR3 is TGTGCCAGCAGCTTGGGAATCGGATCAGATCGGGGCGAAAAACTGTTTTTT.

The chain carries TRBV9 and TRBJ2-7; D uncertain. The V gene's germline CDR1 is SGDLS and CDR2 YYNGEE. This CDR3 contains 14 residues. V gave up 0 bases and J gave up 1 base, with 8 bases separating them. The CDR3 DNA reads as TGTGCCAGCAGCGTAGCCGAGGATTCCTACGAGCAGTACTTC. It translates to CASSVAEDSYEQYF. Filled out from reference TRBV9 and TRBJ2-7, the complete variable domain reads DSGVTQTPKHLITATGQRVTLRCSPRSGDLSVYWYQQSLDQGLQFLIQYYNGEERAKGNILERFSAQQFPDLHSELNLSSLELGDSALYFCASSVAEDSYEQYFGPGTRLTVT.

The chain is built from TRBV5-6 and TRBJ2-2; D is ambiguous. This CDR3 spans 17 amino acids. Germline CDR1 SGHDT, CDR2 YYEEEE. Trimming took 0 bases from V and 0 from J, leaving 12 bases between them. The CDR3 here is CASSLGAAFANTGELFF. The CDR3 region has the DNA TGTGCCAGCAGCTTGGGGGCGGCCTTCGCGAACACCGGGGAGCTGTTTTTT.

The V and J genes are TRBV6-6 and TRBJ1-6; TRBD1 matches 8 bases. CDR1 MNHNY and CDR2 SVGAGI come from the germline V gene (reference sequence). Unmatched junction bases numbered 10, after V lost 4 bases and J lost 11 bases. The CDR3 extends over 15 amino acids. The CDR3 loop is CASSSVGTGLPPLHF. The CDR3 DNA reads TGTGCCAGCAGTTCGGTAGGGACAGGCTTACCACCCCTCCACTTT.

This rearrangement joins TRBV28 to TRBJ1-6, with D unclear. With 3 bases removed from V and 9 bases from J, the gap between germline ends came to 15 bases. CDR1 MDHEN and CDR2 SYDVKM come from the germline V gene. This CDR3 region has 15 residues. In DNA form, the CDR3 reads TGTGCCAGCAGTTTCCCCCGACCGGGTGCTTCACCCCTCCACTTT. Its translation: CASSFPRPGASPLHF. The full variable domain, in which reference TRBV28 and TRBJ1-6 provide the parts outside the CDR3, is DVKVTQSSRYLVKRTGEKVFLECVQDMDHENMFWYRQDPGLGLRLIYFSYDVKMKEKGDIPEGYSVSREKKERFSLILESASTNQTSMYLCASSFPRPGASPLHFGNGTRLTVT.

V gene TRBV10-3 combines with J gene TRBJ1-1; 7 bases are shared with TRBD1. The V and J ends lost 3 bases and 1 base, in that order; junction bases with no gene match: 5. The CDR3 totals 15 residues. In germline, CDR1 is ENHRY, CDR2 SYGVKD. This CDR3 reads CAISDPTGQNTEAFF. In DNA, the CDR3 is TGTGCCATCAGTGATCCGACAGGGCAGAACACTGAAGCTTTCTTT.

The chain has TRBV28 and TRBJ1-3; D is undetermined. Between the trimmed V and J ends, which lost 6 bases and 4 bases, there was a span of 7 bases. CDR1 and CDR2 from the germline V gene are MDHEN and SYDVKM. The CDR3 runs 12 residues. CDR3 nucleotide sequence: TGTGCCAGCAGGATAACGGGAAACACCATATATTTT. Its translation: CASRITGNTIYF.

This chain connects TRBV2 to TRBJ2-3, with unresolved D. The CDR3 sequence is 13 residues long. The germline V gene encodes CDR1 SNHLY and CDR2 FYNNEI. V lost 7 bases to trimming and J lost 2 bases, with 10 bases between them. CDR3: CASISYPTDTQYF. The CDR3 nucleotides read TGTGCCAGCATTTCGTATCCCACAGATACGCAGTATTTT. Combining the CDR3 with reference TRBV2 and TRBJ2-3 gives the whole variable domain EPEVTQTPSHQVTQMGQEVILRCVPISNHLYFYWYRQILGQKVEFLVSFYNNEISEKSEIFDDQFSVERPDGSNFTLKIRSTKLEDSAMYFCASISYPTDTQYFGPGTRLTVL.

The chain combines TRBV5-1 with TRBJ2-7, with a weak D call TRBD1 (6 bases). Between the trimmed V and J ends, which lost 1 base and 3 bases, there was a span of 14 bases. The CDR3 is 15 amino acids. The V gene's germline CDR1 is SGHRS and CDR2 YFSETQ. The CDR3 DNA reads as TGCGCCAGCAGCTTGTCGGCAGGGGATTTCTACGAGCAGTACTTC. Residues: CASSLSAGDFYEQYF.

The CDR3 loop is CASSPKSGGLNTEAFF. The CDR3 coding sequence is TGTGCCAGCTCACCAAAGAGCGGGGGCTTGAACACTGAAGCTTTCTTT. The chain has TRBV18 and TRBJ1-1; a possible D gene is TRBD1 (6 bases). V dropped 2 bases and J dropped 0 bases, with 13 bases sitting between them. Germline values: CDR1 KGHSH, CDR2 LQKENI. This CDR3 has 16 residues. The full variable domain, rest sourced from reference TRBV18 and TRBJ1-1, is NAGVMQNPRHLVRRRGQEARLRCSPMKGHSHVYWYRQLPEEGLKFMVYLQKENIIDESGMPKERFSAEFPKEGPSILRIQQVVRGDSAAYFCASSPKSGGLNTEAFFGQGTRLTVV.

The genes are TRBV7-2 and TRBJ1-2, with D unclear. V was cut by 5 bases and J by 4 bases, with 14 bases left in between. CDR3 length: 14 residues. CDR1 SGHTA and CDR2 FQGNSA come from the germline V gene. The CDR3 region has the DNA TGTGCCAGCAGCCCAGGTGGGGATTTCTATGGCTACACCTTC. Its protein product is CASSPGGDFYGYTF.

The CDR3 nucleotides read TGTGCCAGCAGCTTAGCGGGGGGGGCACCCCTCCACTTT. Its protein is CASSLAGGAPLHF. The chain has TRBV7-8 and TRBJ1-6; D possibly corresponds to TRBD1 (5 bases). Germline-derived CDR1 and CDR2 are SGHVS and FQNEAQ. The CDR3 consists of 13 residues. V lost 0 bases, J lost 11 bases, and 8 bases lay in between.